Included here is one TCR beta chain sequence, with context. The antigen is not known. After isolation, RNA underwent reverse transcription to generate cDNA as the sequencing template. The protocol was immunoSEQ multiplex PCR, while the TCRdb copy is restricted to in-frame clones and leaves out a portion. The profile covers about 110,000 clones, with around 55% appearing a single time and 20% to 25% taken by the ten largest. It was from PBMCs that CD4+ and CD8+ T cells were sorted. This record belongs to a study of CD8+ T cells in alopecia areata. Losses at the gene ends were 4 bases for V and 6 bases for J; bases not matched to a gene: 11. The CDR3 runs 15 residues. Germline V gives CDR1 MGHRA, CDR2 YSYEKL. Study-level findings and limits: Scalp lesions, especially in alopecia totalis/universalis, had higher clonality than normal scalp.

Input material: CD8+ T cells sorted from blood. The receptor comes from a human donor in good health. This chain links TRBV4-1 with TRBJ2-7; TRBD1 aligns across 8 bases. As DNA, the CDR3 is TGCGCCAGCAGCCTAGAGGACAGGGAATCGTCCGAGCAGTACTTC. Translation gives CASSLEDRESSEQYF.